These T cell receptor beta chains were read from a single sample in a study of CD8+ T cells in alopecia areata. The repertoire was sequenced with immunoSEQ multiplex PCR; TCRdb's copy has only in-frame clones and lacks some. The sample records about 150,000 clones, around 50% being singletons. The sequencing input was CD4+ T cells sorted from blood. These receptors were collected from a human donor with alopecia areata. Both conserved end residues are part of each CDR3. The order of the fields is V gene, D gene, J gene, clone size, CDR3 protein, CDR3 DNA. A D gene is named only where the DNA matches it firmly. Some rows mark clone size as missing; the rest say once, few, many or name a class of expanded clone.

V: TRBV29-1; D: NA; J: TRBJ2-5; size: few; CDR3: CSVEDLQGRETQYF; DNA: TGCAGCGTTGAAGATCTTCAGGGGCGGGAGACCCAGTACTTC
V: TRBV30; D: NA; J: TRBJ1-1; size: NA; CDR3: CAWSYRVAEAFF; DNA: TGTGCCTGGAGTTACCGGGTCGCTGAAGCTTTCTTT
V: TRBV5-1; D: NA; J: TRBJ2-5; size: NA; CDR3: CASSRRTVEQETQYF; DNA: TGCGCCAGCAGCCGACGGACCGTGGAGCAAGAGACCCAGTACTTC
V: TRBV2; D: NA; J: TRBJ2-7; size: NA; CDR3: CASNRGQSPYEQYF; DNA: TGTGCCAGCAATCGTGGACAGAGTCCCTACGAGCAGTACTTC
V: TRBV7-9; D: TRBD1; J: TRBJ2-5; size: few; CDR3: CASSPSVARTGKETQYF; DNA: TGTGCCAGCAGCCCCAGCGTGGCAAGGACAGGGAAAGAGACCCAGTACTTC
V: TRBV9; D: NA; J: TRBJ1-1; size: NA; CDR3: CASSVSPGLNTEAFF; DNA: TGTGCCAGCAGCGTTTCCCCGGGCCTGAACACTGAAGCTTTCTTT
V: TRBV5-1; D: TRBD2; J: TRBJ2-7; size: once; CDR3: CASSGSGMYEQYF; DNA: TGCGCCAGCAGCGGGAGCGGGATGTACGAGCAGTACTTC
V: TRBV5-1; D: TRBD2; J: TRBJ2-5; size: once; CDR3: CASSLDPVASGGQETQYF; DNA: TGCGCCAGCAGCTTGGACCCCGTGGCTAGCGGGGGCCAAGAGACCCAGTACTTC
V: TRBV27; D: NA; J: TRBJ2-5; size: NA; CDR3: CASSVLSGQETQYF; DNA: TGTGCCAGCAGCGTGCTAAGTGGCCAAGAGACCCAGTACTTC
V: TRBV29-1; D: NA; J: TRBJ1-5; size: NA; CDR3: CSVRHGTNQPQHF; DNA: TGCAGCGTTCGCCACGGAACAAATCAGCCCCAGCATTTT
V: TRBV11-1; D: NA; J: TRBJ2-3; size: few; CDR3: CASSASRTVTDTQYF; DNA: TGTGCCAGCAGCGCCTCGAGAACAGTCACAGATACGCAGTATTTT
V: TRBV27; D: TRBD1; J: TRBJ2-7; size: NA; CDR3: CASSSPLRDRGHEQYF; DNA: TGTGCCAGCAGCTCACCTCTCCGGGACAGGGGCCACGAGCAGTACTTC
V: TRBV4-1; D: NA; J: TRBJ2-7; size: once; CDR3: CASSPGGTGFYEQYF; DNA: TGCGCCAGCAGCCCTGGAGGTACAGGGTTCTACGAGCAGTACTTC
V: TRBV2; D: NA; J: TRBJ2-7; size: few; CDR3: CASSGTGRSYEQYF; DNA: TGTGCCAGCAGTGGAACAGGGCGCTCCTACGAGCAGTACTTC
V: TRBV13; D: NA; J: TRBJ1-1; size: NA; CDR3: CASSLEGALTEAFF; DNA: TGTGCCAGCAGCTTAGAAGGGGCGCTCACTGAAGCTTTCTTT
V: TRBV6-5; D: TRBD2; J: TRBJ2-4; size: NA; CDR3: CASSVGGAHKNIQYF; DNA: TGTGCCAGCAGTGTGGGAGGGGCGCACAAAAACATTCAGTACTTC
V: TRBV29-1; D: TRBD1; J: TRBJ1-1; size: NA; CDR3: CSVGQGNTEAFF; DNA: TGCAGCGTGGGACAGGGGAACACTGAAGCTTTCTTT
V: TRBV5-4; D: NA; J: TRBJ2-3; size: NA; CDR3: CASSLLTGHATDTQYF; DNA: TGTGCCAGCAGCCTCCTGACAGGTCACGCGACAGATACGCAGTATTTT
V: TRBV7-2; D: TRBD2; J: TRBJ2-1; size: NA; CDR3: CASSTPSGSSNEQFF; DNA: TGTGCCAGCAGCACTCCTAGCGGGAGTAGCAATGAGCAGTTCTTC
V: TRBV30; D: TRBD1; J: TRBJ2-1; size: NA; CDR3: CAWNTAGGYSYNEQFF; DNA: TGTGCCTGGAATACAGCAGGGGGTTACTCCTACAATGAGCAGTTCTTC
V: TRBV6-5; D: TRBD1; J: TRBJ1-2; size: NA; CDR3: CASSSPGQGIYGYTF; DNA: TGTGCCAGCAGTTCCCCGGGACAGGGGATCTATGGCTACACCTTC
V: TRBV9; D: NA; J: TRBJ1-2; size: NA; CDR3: CASSESIQGTYGYTF; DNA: TGTGCCAGCAGCGAAAGCATACAGGGCACCTATGGCTACACCTTC
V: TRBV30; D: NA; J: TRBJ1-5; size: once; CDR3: CAWSIGSNQPQHF; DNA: TGTGCCTGGAGCATTGGGTCCAATCAGCCCCAGCATTTT
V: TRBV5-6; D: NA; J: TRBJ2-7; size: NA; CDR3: CASSVSYEQYF; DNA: TGTGCCAGCAGCGTGTCATACGAGCAGTACTTC
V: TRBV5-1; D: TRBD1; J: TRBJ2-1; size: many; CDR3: CASSSDRANEQFF; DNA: TGCGCCAGCAGCTCCGACAGGGCCAATGAGCAGTTCTTC
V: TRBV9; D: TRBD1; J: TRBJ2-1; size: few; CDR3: CASSAHPGQGPFF; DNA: TGTGCCAGCAGCGCCCATCCGGGACAGGGGCCGTTCTTC
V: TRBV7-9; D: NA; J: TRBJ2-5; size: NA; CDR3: CASSLPTGQETQYF; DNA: TGTGCCAGCAGCCTCCCGACAGGCCAAGAGACCCAGTACTTC
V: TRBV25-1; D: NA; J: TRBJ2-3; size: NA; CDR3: CASSLPGSNTDTQYF; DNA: TGTGCCAGCAGTCTCCCGGGGAGCAACACAGATACGCAGTATTTT
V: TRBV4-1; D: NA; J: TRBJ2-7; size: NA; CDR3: CASSQDRLVGGEQYF; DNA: TGCGCCAGCAGCCAAGATCGGCTAGTCGGGGGCGAGCAGTACTTC
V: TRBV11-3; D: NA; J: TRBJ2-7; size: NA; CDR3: CASSLAAGLDYEQYF; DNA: TGTGCCAGCAGCTTAGCTGCAGGGTTGGACTACGAGCAGTACTTC
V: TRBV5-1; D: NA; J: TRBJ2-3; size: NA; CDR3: CASSLGESTDTQYF; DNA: TGCGCCAGCAGCTTGGGGGAGAGCACAGATACGCAGTATTTT